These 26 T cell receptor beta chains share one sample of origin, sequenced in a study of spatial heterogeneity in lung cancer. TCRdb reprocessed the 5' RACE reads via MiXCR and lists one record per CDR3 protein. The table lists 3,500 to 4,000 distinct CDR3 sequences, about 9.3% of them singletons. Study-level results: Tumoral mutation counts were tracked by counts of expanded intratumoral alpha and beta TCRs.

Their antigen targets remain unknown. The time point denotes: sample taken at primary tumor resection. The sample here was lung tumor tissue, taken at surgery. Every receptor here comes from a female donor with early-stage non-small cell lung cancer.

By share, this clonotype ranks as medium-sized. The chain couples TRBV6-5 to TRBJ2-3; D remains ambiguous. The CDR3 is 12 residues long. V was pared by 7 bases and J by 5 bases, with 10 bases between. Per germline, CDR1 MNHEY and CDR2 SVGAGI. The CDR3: CASTKTGDTQYF. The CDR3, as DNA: TGTGCCAGCACCAAGACTGGAGATACGCAGTATTTT.

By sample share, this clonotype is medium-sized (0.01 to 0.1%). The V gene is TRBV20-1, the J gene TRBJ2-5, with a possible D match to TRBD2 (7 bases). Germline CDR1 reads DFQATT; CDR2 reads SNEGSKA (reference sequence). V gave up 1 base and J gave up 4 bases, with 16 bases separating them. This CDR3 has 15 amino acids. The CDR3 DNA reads TGCAGTGCTAGAGGTTGGGGGGGGGCCGGAGAGACCCAGTACTTC. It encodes CSARGWGGAGETQYF.

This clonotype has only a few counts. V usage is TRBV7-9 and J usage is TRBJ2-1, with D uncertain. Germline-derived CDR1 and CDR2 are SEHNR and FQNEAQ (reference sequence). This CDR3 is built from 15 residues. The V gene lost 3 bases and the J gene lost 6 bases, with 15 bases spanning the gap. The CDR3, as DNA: TGTGCCAGCAGCTTTCCCCCCGCCGGCCTCAATGAGCAGTTCTTC. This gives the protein CASSFPPAGLNEQFF.

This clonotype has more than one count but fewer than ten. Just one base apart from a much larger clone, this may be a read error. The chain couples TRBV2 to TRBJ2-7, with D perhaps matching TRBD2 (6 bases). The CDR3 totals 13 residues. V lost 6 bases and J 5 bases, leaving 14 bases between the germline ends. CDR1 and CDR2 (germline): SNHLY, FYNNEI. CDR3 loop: CASREGSSDEQYF. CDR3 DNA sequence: TGTGCCAGCAGGGAGGGCAGTTCCGACGAGCAGTACTTC.

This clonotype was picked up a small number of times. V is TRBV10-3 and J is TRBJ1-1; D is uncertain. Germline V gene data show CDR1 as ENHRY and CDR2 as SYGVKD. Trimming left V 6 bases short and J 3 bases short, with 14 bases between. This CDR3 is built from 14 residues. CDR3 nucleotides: TGTGCCATCAGCCTAAAACCCGGGGACACTGAAGCTTTCTTT. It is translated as CAISLKPGDTEAFF.

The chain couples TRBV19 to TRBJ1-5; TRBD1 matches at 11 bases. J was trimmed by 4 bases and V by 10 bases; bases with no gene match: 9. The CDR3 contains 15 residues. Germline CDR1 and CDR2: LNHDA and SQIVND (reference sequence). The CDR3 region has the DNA TGTGCCACGACCTGGGGGACAGGGGGAAATCAGCCCCAGCATTTT. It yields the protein CATTWGTGGNQPQHF.

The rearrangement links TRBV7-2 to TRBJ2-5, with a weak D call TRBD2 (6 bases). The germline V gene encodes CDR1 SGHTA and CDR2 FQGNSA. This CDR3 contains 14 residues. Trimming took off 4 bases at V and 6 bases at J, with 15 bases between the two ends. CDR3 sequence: CASSWSSVTKTQYF. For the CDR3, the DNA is TGTGCCAGCAGCTGGTCTAGCGTAACGAAGACCCAGTACTTC.

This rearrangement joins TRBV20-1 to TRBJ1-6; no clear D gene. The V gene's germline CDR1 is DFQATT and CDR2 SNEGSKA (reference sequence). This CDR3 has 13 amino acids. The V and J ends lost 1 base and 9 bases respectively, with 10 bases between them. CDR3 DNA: TGCAGTGCTAGAGTCAGTGAGAGTTCACCCCTCCACTTT. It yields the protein CSARVSESSPLHF.

The DNA for the CDR3 is TGTGCCAGCAGCTGGGGCACAGATACGCAGTATTTT. It yields the protein CASSWGTDTQYF. The rearrangement links TRBV7-2 to TRBJ2-3; no clear D gene. CDR1 and CDR2 (germline): SGHTA, FQGNSA. The CDR3 covers 12 residues. The V and J ends lost 4 bases and 1 base respectively, with 3 bases between them.

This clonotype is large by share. Here the CDR3 DNA reads TGTGCCAGCATCAGAACTAGCGGGGGGTTGAATGAGCAGTTCTTC. Translation: CASIRTSGGLNEQFF. The J gene is TRBJ2-1, the V gene TRBV6-6; TRBD2 matches at 12 bases. Germline V gene data show CDR1 as MNHNY and CDR2 as SVGAGI (reference sequence). The ends lost 7 bases at V and 7 bases at J; junction bases unmatched: 8. The CDR3 totals 15 residues.

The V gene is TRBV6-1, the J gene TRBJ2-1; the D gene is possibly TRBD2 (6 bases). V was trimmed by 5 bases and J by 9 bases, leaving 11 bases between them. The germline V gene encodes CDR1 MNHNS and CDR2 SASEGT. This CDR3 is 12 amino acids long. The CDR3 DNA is TGTGCCAGCAGTAAGGCGGGGAGTGAGCAGTTCTTC. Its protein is CASSKAGSEQFF.

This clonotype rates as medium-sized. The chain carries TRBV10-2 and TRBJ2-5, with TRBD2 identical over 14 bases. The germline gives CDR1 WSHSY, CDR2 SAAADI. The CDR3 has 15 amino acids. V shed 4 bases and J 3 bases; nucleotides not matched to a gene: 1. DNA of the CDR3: TGCGCCAGCAGTGGGACTAGCGGGGGGAAAGAGACCCAGTACTTC. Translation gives CASSGTSGGKETQYF.

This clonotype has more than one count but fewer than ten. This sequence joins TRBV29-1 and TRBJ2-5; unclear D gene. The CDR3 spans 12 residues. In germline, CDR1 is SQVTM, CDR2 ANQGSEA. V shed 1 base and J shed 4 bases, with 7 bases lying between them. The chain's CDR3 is CSVEVPPETQYF. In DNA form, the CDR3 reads TGCAGCGTTGAAGTCCCCCCAGAGACCCAGTACTTC.

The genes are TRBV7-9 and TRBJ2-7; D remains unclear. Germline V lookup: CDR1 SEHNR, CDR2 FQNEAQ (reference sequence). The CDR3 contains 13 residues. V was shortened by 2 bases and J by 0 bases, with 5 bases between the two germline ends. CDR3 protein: CASSLRNSYEQYF. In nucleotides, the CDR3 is TGTGCCAGCAGCTTAAGAAACTCCTACGAGCAGTACTTC.

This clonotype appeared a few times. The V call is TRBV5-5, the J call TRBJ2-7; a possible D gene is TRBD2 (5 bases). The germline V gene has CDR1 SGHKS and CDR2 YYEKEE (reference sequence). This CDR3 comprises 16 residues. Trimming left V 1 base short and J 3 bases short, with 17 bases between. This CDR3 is CASSLTPSGLFYEQYF. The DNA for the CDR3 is TGTGCCAGCAGCTTGACTCCCAGCGGTCTATTCTACGAGCAGTACTTC.

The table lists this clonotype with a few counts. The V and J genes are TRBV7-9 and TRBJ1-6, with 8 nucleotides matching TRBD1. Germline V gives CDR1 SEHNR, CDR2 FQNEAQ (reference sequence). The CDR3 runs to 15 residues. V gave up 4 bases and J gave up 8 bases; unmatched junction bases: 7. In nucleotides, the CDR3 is TGTGCCAGCAGCTACACGCCGGGACAGGATTCACCCCTCCACTTT. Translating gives CASSYTPGQDSPLHF.

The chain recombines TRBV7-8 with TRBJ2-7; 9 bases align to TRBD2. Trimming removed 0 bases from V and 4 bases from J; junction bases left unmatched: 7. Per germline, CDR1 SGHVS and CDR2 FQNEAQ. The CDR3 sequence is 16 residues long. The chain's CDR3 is CASSLAVAAGGYEQYF. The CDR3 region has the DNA TGTGCCAGCAGCTTAGCAGTTGCAGCGGGAGGATACGAGCAGTACTTC. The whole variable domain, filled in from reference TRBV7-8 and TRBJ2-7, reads GAGVSQSPRYKVAKRGQDVALRCDPISGHVSLFWYQQALGQGPEFLTYFQNEAQLDKSGLPSDRFFAERPEGSVSTLKIQRTQQEDSAVYLCASSLAVAAGGYEQYFGPGTRLTVT.

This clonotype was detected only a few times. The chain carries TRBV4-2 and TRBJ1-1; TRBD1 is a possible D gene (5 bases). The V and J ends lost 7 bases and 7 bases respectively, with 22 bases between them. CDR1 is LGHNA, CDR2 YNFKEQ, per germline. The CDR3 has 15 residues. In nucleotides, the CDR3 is TGTGCCAGCAATCCCAGCCTAAGGGGTGCCTATGAAGCTTTCTTT. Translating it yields CASNPSLRGAYEAFF.

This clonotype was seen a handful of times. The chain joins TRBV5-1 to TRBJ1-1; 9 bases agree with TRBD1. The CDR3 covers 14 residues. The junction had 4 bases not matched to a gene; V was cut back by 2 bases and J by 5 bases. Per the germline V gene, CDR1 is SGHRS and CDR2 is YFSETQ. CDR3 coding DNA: TGCGCCAGCAGCTTAATTGGGACAGGGACTGAAGCTTTCTTT. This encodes CASSLIGTGTEAFF.

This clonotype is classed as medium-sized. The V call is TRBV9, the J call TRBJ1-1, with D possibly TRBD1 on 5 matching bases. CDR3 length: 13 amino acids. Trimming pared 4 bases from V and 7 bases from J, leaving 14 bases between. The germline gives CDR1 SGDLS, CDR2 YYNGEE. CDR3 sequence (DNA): TGTGCCAGCAGCAAAGGGGATTGGGGTGAAGCTTTCTTT. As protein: CASSKGDWGEAFF.

CDR3 residues: CASSTTWADTQYF. The CDR3 DNA reads TGTGCCAGCAGCACAACTTGGGCAGATACGCAGTATTTT. The chain couples TRBV7-9 to TRBJ2-3, with D hard to call. With 5 bases removed from V and 4 bases from J, the gap between germline ends came to 10 bases. Per the germline V gene, CDR1 is SEHNR and CDR2 is FQNEAQ (reference sequence). The CDR3 runs 13 residues. Using reference TRBV7-9 and TRBJ2-3 for the parts outside the CDR3, the full variable domain is DTGVSQNPRHKITKRGQNVTFRCDPISEHNRLYWYRQTLGQGPEFLTYFQNEAQLEKSRLLSDRFSAERPKGSFSTLEIQRTEQGDSAMYLCASSTTWADTQYFGPGTRLTVL.

Here the CDR3 reads CASSMGQTNSPLHF. The CDR3, as DNA: TGTGCCAGTAGTATGGGTCAAACCAATTCACCCCTCCACTTT. The rearrangement links TRBV19 to TRBJ1-6; no firm D call. V lost 3 bases and J lost 7, with 10 bases in between. Per the germline V gene, CDR1 is LNHDA and CDR2 is SQIVND (reference sequence). The CDR3 totals 14 residues.

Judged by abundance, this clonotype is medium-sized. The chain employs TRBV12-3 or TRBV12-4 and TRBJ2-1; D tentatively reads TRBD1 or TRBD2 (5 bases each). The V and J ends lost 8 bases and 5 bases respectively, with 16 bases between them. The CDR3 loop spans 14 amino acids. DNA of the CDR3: TGTGCCAGCGGCACCGGGACCCCAAACAATGAGCAGTTCTTC. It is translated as CASGTGTPNNEQFF.

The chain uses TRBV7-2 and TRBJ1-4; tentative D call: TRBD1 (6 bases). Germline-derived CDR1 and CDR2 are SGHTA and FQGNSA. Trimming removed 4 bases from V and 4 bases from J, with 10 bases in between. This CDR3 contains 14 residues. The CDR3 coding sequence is TGTGCCAGCAGCTCAGGACAGTTTAATGAAAAACTGTTTTTT. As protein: CASSSGQFNEKLFF. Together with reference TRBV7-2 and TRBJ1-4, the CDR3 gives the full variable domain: GAGVSQSPSNKVTEKGKDVELRCDPISGHTALYWYRQSLGQGLEFLIYFQGNSAPDKSGLPSDRFSAERTGGSVSTLTIQRTQQEDSAVYLCASSSGQFNEKLFFGSGTQLSVL.

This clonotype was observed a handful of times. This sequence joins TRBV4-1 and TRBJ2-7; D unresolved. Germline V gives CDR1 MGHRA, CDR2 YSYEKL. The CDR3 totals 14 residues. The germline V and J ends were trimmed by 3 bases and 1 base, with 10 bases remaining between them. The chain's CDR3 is CASSHNRASYEQYF. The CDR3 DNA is TGCGCCAGCAGCCACAACCGGGCTTCCTACGAGCAGTACTTC.

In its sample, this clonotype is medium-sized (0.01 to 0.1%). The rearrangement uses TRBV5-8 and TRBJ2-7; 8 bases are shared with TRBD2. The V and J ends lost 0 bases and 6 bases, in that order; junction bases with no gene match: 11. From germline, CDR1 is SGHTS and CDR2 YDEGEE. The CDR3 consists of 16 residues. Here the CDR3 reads CASSLARGGAAGEQYF. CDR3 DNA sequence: TGTGCCAGCAGCTTGGCCCGGGGGGGCGCGGCGGGCGAGCAGTACTTC.